This TCR beta chain was sequenced for a study of molecular identifiers for immune sequencing clone quantification. About the study: Replicate experiments took RNA from around 20,000 or 100,000 naive CD8 cells, divided it five ways and sequenced four.

TCRdb reanalysed the PCR reads using MiXCR and keeps one entry per CDR3 protein. Among 20,000 or so distinct CDR3 sequences, about a fifth were seen once, and the ten largest hold roughly 6.7%. V was pared by 1 base and J by 3 bases, with 13 bases between. Germline CDR1 and CDR2: SGHAT and FQNNGV. This CDR3 region has 16 residues. This clonotype was seen repeatedly, ten times or more. The sequence derives from a human donor in good health. Some libraries in this study had Jurkat cell RNA spiked in. Sequencing was carried out using naive CD8+ T cells from blood, with Jurkat cell RNA spiked in. Documented subset: FACS-sorted CD8+CD4-CCR7+CD45RA+ naive T cells. This chain joins TRBV11-2 and TRBJ2-1; TRBD1 might be the D (6 bases). CDR3 in amino acids: CASSLGGRGGYNEQFF. The CDR3 DNA sequence: TGTGCCAGCAGCTTAGGGGGGCGTGGAGGCTACAATGAGCAGTTCTTC.